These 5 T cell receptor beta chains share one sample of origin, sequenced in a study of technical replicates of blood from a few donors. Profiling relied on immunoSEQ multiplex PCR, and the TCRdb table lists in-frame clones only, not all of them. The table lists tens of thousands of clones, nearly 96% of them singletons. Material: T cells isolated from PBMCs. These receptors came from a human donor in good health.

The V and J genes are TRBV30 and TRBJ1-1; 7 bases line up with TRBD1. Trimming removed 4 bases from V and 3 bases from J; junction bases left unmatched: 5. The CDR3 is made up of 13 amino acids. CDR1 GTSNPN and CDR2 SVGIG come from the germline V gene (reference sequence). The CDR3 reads CAWTTQGDTEAFF. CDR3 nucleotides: TGTGCCTGGACTACCCAGGGGGACACTGAAGCTTTCTTT.

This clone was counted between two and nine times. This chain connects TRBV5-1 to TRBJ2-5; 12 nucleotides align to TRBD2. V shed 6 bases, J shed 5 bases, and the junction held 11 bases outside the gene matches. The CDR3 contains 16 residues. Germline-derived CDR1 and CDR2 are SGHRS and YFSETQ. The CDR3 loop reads CASTPLQTSGSETQYF. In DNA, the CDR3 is TGCGCCAGCACCCCGCTGCAGACTAGCGGGAGCGAGACCCAGTACTTC.

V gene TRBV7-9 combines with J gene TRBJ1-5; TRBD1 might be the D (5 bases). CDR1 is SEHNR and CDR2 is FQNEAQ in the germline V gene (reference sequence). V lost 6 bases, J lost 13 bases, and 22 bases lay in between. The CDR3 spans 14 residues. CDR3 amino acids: CASSSTAAAGVQHF. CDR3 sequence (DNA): TGTGCCAGCAGTTCCACAGCGGCGGCGGGGGTACAGCATTTT. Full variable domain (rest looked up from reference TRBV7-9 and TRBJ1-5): DTGVSQNPRHKITKRGQNVTFRCDPISEHNRLYWYRQTLGQGPEFLTYFQNEAQLEKSRLLSDRFSAERPKGSFSTLEIQRTEQGDSAMYLCASSSTAAAGVQHFGDGTRLSIL.

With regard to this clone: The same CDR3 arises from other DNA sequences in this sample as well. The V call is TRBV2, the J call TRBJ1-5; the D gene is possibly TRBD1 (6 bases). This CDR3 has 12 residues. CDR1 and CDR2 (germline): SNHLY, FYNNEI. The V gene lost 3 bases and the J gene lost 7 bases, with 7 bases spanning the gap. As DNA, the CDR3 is TGTGCCAGCAGTGACAGGGGCCAGCCCCAGCATTTT. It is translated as CASSDRGQPQHF.

The DNA of the CDR3 is TGTGCCAGCAGTTTATCGAGAGGGATGAATCAGCCCCAGCATTTT. Amino acids: CASSLSRGMNQPQHF. The chain has TRBV27 and TRBJ1-5; D gene ambiguous. CDR1 is MNHEY, CDR2 SMNVEV, per germline (reference sequence). V dropped 0 bases and J dropped 4 bases, with 10 bases sitting between them. The CDR3 has 15 residues.